These T cell receptor beta chains were read from a single sample in a study of shared clonotypes between healthy human individuals. The assay was immunoSEQ multiplex PCR, and TCRdb's table has in-frame clones only and misses some. The table lists some 680,000 clones, around 78% of them singletons. The sequencing input was memory CD4+ T cells sorted from blood. These receptors were taken from a young woman in good health. Both conserved end residues are part of each CDR3. Each record gives: D gene, V gene, J gene, clone size, CDR3 DNA, CDR3 protein. The D gene is left open where the match is weak. Size is stated for part of the rows, as once, few or many counts, or as a class when the clone is expanded.

>TRBD2|TRBV19|TRBJ2-2|.
TGTGCCAGTAGACACCGTGGGAGCGGGAGAGAGATCGGGGAGCTGTTTTTT
CASRHRGSGREIGELFF
>.|TRBV9|TRBJ2-5|.
TGTGCCAGCAGCCCCAGTTCGACAATCCAAGAGACCCAGTACTTC
CASSPSSTIQETQYF
>.|TRBV5-8|TRBJ1-5|.
TGTGCCAGCAGCTTGCTTGGGGCGGGTCAGCCCCAGCATTTT
CASSLLGAGQPQHF
>.|TRBV29-1|TRBJ1-2|.
TGCAGCGTTGAAGATCCGGGGGTGGGTACATATAACTATGGCTACACCTTC
CSVEDPGVGTYNYGYTF
>TRBD2|TRBV19|TRBJ2-1|.
TGTGCCAGTAGTACGCGGACTAGCGGGATGAATGAGCAGTTCTTC
CASSTRTSGMNEQFF
>.|TRBV27|TRBJ1-1|once
TGTGCCAGCAGTTTATTTCCGGGAACCACTGAAGCTTTCTTT
CASSLFPGTTEAFF
>TRBD2|TRBV11-2|TRBJ2-7|few
TGTGCCAGCAGCTTAGAATTAGCGGGAGTTCGCGAGCAGTACTTC
CASSLELAGVREQYF
>.|TRBV25-1|TRBJ2-5|.
TGTGCCAGCAGTGGGAAACAGGGCCAGAATGCTTTTCGGACCCAGTACTTC
CASSGKQGQNAFRTQYF
>TRBD2|TRBV7-3|TRBJ2-3|.
TGTGCCAGCAGCCCGGGACTAGTTGGTACGCAGTATTTT
CASSPGLVGTQYF
>TRBD2|TRBV18|TRBJ2-7|.
TGTGCCAGCTCACCGGGGCTAGCGGGAGACGACGAGCAGTACTTC
CASSPGLAGDDEQYF